The rows below give T cell receptor beta chains drawn from one sample of a study of blood T cell repertoires in COVID-19. This table comes from immunoSEQ multiplex PCR, and its TCRdb copy is limited to in-frame clones, with some not included. The sample yields 100,000 to 150,000 clones, 80% to 90% seen once. Sequences were obtained from peripheral blood. The receptor set was obtained from a man between 50 and 59 years old with active or convalescent COVID-19. Both conserved end residues are part of each CDR3. The D gene is left open where the match is weak. The listing skips clone size in some rows; elsewhere it reads once, few, many or a size class.

TRBV6-6,TRBD1,TRBJ1-2,NA,TGTGCCAGCAGTACCCAAGACAGGGGGCGCATTGGCTACACCTTC,CASSTQDRGRIGYTF
TRBV6-5,NA,TRBJ1-3,NA,TGTGCCAGCAGGGACAGTGGCTCTGGAAACACCATATATTTT,CASRDSGSGNTIYF
TRBV19,TRBD2,TRBJ2-1,NA,TGTGCCAGTACCACTCGCCGTCCTACTAGCGGGAGCATGGATGAGCAGTTCTTC,CASTTRRPTSGSMDEQFF
TRBV29-1,TRBD2,TRBJ2-1,NA,TGCAGCGTTGAAGACTGGACTAGCGGGAATGAGCAGTTCTTC,CSVEDWTSGNEQFF
TRBV6-6,NA,TRBJ1-1,NA,TGTGCCAGCTCGACAGGCGGATTCGAAGCTTTCTTT,CASSTGGFEAFF
TRBV6-1,TRBD1,TRBJ1-5,NA,TGTGCCAGCAGTGACCTGACAGGGGATCAGCCCCAGCATTTT,CASSDLTGDQPQHF
TRBV5-1,TRBD1,TRBJ2-5,NA,TGCGCCAGCAGCCCTGTCGCTTGGGACAGCGACCAAGAGACCCAGTACTTC,CASSPVAWDSDQETQYF
TRBV25-1,TRBD2,TRBJ2-2,NA,TGTGCCAGCAGTTCCCGGGACTATCCGAACACCGGGGAGCTGTTTTTT,CASSSRDYPNTGELFF
TRBV7-6,TRBD1,TRBJ1-6,once,TGTGCCAGCAGCATAGGACAGGATTCACCCCTCCACTTT,CASSIGQDSPLHF
TRBV28,NA,TRBJ2-1,NA,TGTGCCAGGTTGCGGCGCTGGCAGTTCTTC,CARLRRWQFF
TRBV30,NA,TRBJ1-2,NA,TGTGCCTGGAGGGGGGGTAGGACAAATGACCGTGGCTACACCTTC,CAWRGGRTNDRGYTF
TRBV11-2,TRBD1,TRBJ2-7,once,TGTGCCAGCAGCAAGGGACAGACCTACGAGCAGTACTTC,CASSKGQTYEQYF
TRBV3-1/TRBV3-2,NA,TRBJ1-6,NA,TGTGCCAGCAGCCAAGGTCTCAGTAATTCACCCCTCCACTTT,CASSQGLSNSPLHF
TRBV5-1,TRBD2,TRBJ2-7,few,TGCGCCAGCAGAACCGCGGGGGGGCTACCCTCCTACGAGCAGTACTTC,CASRTAGGLPSYEQYF
TRBV27,NA,TRBJ1-1,NA,TGTGCCAGCAGTTTTGACAAGATGAACACTGAAGCTTTCTTT,CASSFDKMNTEAFF
TRBV28,NA,TRBJ1-2,NA,TGTGCCAGCAGTACGGGGTGGGGAGACTATGGCTACACCTTC,CASSTGWGDYGYTF
TRBV3-1/TRBV3-2,NA,TRBJ1-4,NA,TGTGCCAGCAATGACAGGCCAACGCCAACTAATGAAAAACTGTTTTTT,CASNDRPTPTNEKLFF
TRBV2,TRBD1,TRBJ2-2,NA,TGTGCCAGCAGTGACCCAAGGGCGACAGGGCCGAACACCGGGGAGCTGTTTTTT,CASSDPRATGPNTGELFF
TRBV5-1,TRBD2,TRBJ2-1,NA,TGCGCCAGCAGCTTTACTAGCGGGGGCCTATCCAATGAGCAGTTCTTC,CASSFTSGGLSNEQFF
TRBV5-8,NA,TRBJ1-5,NA,TGTGCCAGCAGCCGGCTTCGGGGGGGGGATCAGCCCCAGCATTTT,CASSRLRGGDQPQHF
TRBV5-6,NA,TRBJ2-5,NA,TGTGCCAGCAGCGGCGATCTGGGGGGGGGCCCGGAGACCCAGTACTTC,CASSGDLGGGPETQYF
TRBV6-5,TRBD2,TRBJ2-2,NA,TGTGCCAGCGTGTATGCGGGAGGGCTCACCGGGGAGCTGTTTTTT,CASVYAGGLTGELFF
TRBV5-4,NA,TRBJ2-3,NA,TGTGCCAGCAGGAACAGGGCCGGTCGAGATACGCAGTATTTT,CASRNRAGRDTQYF
TRBV29-1,NA,TRBJ1-1,NA,TGCAGCGTAGAAGAAACCAGCACTGAAGCTTTCTTT,CSVEETSTEAFF
TRBV3-1/TRBV3-2,NA,TRBJ1-4,NA,TGTGCCAGCAGCCAAGATCTAAGGGAGGGTGAAAAACTGTTTTTT,CASSQDLREGEKLFF
TRBV2,TRBD1,TRBJ2-2,NA,TGTGCCAGCAGTCCGCGGGACAGGGCCATCACCGGGGAGCTGTTTTTT,CASSPRDRAITGELFF
TRBV25-1,NA,TRBJ1-4,NA,TGTGCCAGCAGTGAATCCCGGAGGGGTGCAACTAATGAAAAACTGTTTTTT,CASSESRRGATNEKLFF
TRBV5-4,TRBD1,TRBJ2-5,NA,TGTGCCAGCAGCTGGACAGGGGGCGAGACCCAGTACTTC,CASSWTGGETQYF
TRBV5-1,NA,TRBJ1-1,NA,TGCGCCAGCAGCTTAGGGGTAGACACTGAAGCTTTCTTT,CASSLGVDTEAFF
TRBV5-1,NA,TRBJ2-2,NA,TGCGCCAGCAGCCTGCCCGCAGGGGACACCGGGGAGCTGTTTTTT,CASSLPAGDTGELFF
TRBV7-7,TRBD1,TRBJ2-2,NA,TGTGCCAGCAGCCCTGGGACAGGGAACACCGGGGAGCTGTTTTTT,CASSPGTGNTGELFF
TRBV3-1/TRBV3-2,TRBD1,TRBJ1-5,NA,TGTGCCAGCAGCCGGGACCGGGACAGGAGAAAAAATAGCAATCAGCCCCAGCATTTT,CASSRDRDRRKNSNQPQHF
TRBV19,NA,TRBJ2-3,NA,TGTGCCAGTAGTACGAAACCCGCCGGGGTCACCACAGATACGCAGTATTTT,CASSTKPAGVTTDTQYF
TRBV5-4,TRBD2,TRBJ2-7,NA,TGTGCCAGCAGCCCGGGACTAGCGGGAGCCTTGGGTAACGAGCAGTACTTC,CASSPGLAGALGNEQYF
TRBV11-2,TRBD2,TRBJ2-7,NA,TGTGCCAGCAGCTTAGCTCCTAGCGGGGCCTACGAGCAGTACTTC,CASSLAPSGAYEQYF
TRBV19,TRBD2,TRBJ2-7,NA,TGTGCCAGTAGTATAGTTGAGCAGGAGGGACTAGCGGGGGAGAAACGGTCCGAGCAGTACTTC,CASSIVEQEGLAGEKRSEQYF
TRBV5-1,NA,TRBJ2-2,NA,TGCGCCAGCAGCTTGGTGTTACAGGGCGACACCGGGGAGCTGTTTTTT,CASSLVLQGDTGELFF